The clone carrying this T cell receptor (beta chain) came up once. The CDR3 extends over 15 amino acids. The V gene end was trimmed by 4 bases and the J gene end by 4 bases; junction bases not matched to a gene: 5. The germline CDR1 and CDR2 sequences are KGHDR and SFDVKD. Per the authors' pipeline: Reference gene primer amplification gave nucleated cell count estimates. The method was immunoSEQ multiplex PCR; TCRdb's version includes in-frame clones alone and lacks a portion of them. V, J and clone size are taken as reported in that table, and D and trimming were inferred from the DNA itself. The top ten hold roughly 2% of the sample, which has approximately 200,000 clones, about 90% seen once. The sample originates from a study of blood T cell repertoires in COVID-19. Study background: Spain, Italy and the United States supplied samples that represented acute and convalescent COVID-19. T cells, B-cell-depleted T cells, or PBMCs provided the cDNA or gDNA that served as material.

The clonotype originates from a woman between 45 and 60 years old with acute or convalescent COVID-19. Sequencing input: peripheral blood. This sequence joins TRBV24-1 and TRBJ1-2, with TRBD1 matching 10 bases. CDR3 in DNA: TGTGCCACCAGTGAGGGGGACAGGGGATTCTATGGCTACACCTTC. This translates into CATSEGDRGFYGYTF.